Shown below are 6 T cell receptor beta chains from a single sample sequenced in a study of blood T cell repertoires in COVID-19 (dated by TCRdb to the early 2020s). Libraries were prepared through the immunoSEQ multiplex PCR assay. This is the immuneACCESS table as TCRdb keeps it, with only in-frame sequences that have V and J called. A part of the clones is gone; compared with another copy, unresolved V genes explain less than half, and the rest is unexplained. The sample data list 150,000 to 200,000 clones, and around 90% of these were observed just once. 3.5% to 4.5% of the sample is taken by the ten largest. The specimen sequenced was peripheral blood. Receptors were obtained from a human donor in a cohort sampled during active COVID-19.

The rearrangement joins TRBV19 to TRBJ1-5; a weak D match, TRBD1 (5 bases). Trimming left V 5 bases short and J 4 bases short, with 9 bases between. CDR1 and CDR2 from the germline V gene are LNHDA and SQIVND (reference sequence). CDR3 length: 13 residues. This CDR3 reads CASSPRGNQPQHF. The CDR3 nucleotides are TGTGCCAGTAGTCCTCGGGGGAATCAGCCCCAGCATTTT.

This clone has more than one count but fewer than ten. V usage is TRBV19 and J usage is TRBJ1-5; 8 positions agree with TRBD1. CDR3 size: 16 residues. Germline CDR1 LNHDA, CDR2 SQIVND (reference sequence). Germline trimming cut 7 bases from V and 3 bases from J; bases unmatched to any gene: 11. The CDR3 sequence: CASKTFGTGDNQPQHF. The CDR3 DNA is TGTGCCAGTAAAACCTTCGGGACAGGAGACAATCAGCCCCAGCATTTT.

J is TRBJ2-1 and V is TRBV5-1; TRBD2 aligns across 14 bases. This CDR3 spans 17 amino acids. Germline CDR1 SGHRS, CDR2 YFSETQ. V shed 1 base, J shed 6 bases, and the junction held 6 bases outside the gene matches. The CDR3 sequence is CASSLTGLAGAGNEQFF. CDR3 DNA: TGCGCCAGCAGCTTGACGGGACTAGCGGGAGCAGGCAATGAGCAGTTCTTC.

The rearrangement joins TRBV29-1 to TRBJ2-5; maybe TRBD1 (5 bases). Germline V gene data show CDR1 as SQVTM and CDR2 as ANQGSEA. Trimming pared 1 base from V and 5 bases from J, leaving 11 bases between. The CDR3 totals 13 residues. CDR3 nucleotide sequence: TGCAGCGTTGAAGTGGGGCTGAGGGAGACCCAGTACTTC. It codes for CSVEVGLRETQYF.

The genes are TRBV29-1 and TRBJ2-1; 7 positions agree with TRBD1. Germline CDR1 is SQVTM and CDR2 is ANQGSEA. CDR3 length equals 13 residues. Trimming at V came to 8 bases and at J to 5 bases, leaving 9 bases not matched to a gene. CDR3 coding DNA: TGCAGCTCAGGGACAGCGAGAAACAATGAGCAGTTCTTC. This gives the protein CSSGTARNNEQFF.

The CDR3 region is CASSQGRGRPHEAFF. CDR3 coding DNA: TGCGCCAGCAGCCAAGGTAGGGGGCGACCCCATGAAGCTTTCTTT. V and J are TRBV4-3 and TRBJ1-1; 7 bases line up with TRBD1. This CDR3 spans 15 amino acids. J was trimmed by 7 bases and V by 1 base; bases with no gene match: 9. CDR1 and CDR2 (germline): LGHNA, YSLEER.